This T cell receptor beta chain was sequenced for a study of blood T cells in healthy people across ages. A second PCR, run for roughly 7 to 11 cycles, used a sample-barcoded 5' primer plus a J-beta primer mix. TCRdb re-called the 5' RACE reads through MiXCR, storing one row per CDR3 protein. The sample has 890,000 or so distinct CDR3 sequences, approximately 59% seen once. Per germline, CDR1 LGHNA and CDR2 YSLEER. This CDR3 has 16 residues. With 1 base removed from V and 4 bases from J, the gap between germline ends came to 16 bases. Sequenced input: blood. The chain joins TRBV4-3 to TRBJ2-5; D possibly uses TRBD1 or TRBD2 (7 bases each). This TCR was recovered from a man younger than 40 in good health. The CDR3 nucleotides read TGCGCCAGCAGCCAAGGGACAACAGGGGAGGGAGAGACCCAGTACTTC. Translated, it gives CASSQGTTGEGETQYF.